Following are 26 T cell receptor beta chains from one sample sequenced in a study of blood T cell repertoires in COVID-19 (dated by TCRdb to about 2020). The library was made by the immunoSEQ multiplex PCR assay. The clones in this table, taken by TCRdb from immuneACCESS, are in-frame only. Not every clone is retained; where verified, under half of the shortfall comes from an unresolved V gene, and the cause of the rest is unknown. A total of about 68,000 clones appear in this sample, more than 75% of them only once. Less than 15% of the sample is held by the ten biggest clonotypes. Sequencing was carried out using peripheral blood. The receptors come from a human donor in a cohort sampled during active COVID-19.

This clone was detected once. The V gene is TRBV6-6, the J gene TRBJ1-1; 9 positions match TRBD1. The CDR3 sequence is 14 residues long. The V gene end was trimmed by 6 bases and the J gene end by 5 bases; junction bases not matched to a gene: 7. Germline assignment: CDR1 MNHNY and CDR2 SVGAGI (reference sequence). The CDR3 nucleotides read TGTGCCAGCAGACACCCACAGGGGGCGACTGAAGCTTTCTTT. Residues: CASRHPQGATEAFF.

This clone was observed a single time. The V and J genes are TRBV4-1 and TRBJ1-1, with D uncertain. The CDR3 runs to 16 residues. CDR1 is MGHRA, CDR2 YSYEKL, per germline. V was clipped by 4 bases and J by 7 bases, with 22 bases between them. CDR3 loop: CASSRDPGGGQDEAFF. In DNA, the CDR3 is TGCGCCAGCAGCCGCGACCCTGGAGGCGGTCAGGATGAAGCTTTCTTT.

The CDR3 region is CASNQGNQGTGELFF. Written as DNA, the CDR3 is TGCGCCAGCAACCAGGGAAACCAGGGCACCGGGGAGCTGTTTTTT. This rearrangement joins TRBV5-1 to TRBJ2-2; tentative D call: TRBD1 (5 bases). V was trimmed by 6 bases and J by 4 bases, leaving 16 bases between them. Germline loops: CDR1 SGHRS, CDR2 YFSETQ. This CDR3 spans 15 amino acids.

CDR3 DNA sequence: TGCGCCAGCAGCGTACAACAGGGGGCCGGGGAGCTGTTTTTT. Encoded protein: CASSVQQGAGELFF. The J gene is TRBJ2-2, the V gene TRBV5-1, with 8 bases identical to TRBD1. This CDR3 region has 14 residues. Germline assignment: CDR1 SGHRS and CDR2 YFSETQ. The V and J ends lost 4 bases and 6 bases, in that order; junction bases with no gene match: 5. Full variable domain (missing parts from reference TRBV5-1 and TRBJ2-2): KAGVTQTPRYLIKTRGQQVTLSCSPISGHRSVSWYQQTPGQGLQFLFEYFSETQRNKGNFPGRFSGRQFSNSRSEMNVSTLELGDSALYLCASSVQQGAGELFFGEGSRLTVL.

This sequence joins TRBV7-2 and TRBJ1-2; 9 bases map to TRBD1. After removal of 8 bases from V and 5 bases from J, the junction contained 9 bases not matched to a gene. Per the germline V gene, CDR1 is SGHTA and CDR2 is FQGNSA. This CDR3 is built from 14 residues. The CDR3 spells CASERQGVMYGYTF. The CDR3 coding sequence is TGTGCCAGCGAAAGACAGGGGGTGATGTATGGCTACACCTTC.

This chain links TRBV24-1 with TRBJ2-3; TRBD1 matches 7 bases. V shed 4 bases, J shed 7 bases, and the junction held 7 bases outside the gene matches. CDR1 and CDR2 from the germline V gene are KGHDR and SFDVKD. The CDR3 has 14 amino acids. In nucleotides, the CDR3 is TGTGCCACCAGTGACCGCCTGACAGGGAATACGCAGTATTTT. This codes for CATSDRLTGNTQYF.

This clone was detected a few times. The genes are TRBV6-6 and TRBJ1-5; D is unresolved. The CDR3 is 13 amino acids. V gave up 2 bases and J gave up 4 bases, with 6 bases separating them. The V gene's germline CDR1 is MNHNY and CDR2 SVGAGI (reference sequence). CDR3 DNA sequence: TGTGCCAGCAGTTACACGACTAATCAGCCCCAGCATTTT. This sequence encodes CASSYTTNQPQHF.

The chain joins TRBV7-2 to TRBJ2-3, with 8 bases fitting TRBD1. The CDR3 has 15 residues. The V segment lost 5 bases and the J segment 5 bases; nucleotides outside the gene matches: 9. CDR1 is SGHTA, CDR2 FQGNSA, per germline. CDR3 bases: TGTGCCAGCAGCCATCGGACAGGGTCGAAAGATACGCAGTATTTT. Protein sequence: CASSHRTGSKDTQYF.

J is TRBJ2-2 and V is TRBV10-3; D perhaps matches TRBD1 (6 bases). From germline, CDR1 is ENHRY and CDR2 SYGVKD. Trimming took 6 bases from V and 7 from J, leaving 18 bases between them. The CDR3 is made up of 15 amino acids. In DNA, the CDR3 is TGTGCCATCAGCGACCTTAAGGACAGTGGCGGGGAGCTGTTTTTT. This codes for CAISDLKDSGGELFF.

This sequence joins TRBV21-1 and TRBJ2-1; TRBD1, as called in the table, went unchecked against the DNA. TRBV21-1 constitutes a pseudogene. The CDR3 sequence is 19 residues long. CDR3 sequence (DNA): TGTGCCAGCAGCAAAACCTTACGACAGGGGAGGCTTCGATGGCATGAGCAGTTCTTC. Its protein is CASSKTLRQGRLRWHEQFF.

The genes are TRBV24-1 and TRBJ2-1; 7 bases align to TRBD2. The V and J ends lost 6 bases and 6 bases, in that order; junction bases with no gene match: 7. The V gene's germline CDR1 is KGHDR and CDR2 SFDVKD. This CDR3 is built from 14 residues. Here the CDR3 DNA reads TGTGCCACCAGTCGGAACAGCGGGACCAATGAGCAGTTCTTC. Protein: CATSRNSGTNEQFF.

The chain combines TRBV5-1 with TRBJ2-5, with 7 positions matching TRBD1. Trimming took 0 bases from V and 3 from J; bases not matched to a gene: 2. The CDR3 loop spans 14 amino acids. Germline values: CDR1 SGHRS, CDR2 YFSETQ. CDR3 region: CASSLGGQKETQYF. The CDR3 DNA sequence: TGCGCCAGCAGCTTGGGGGGACAGAAAGAGACCCAGTACTTC.

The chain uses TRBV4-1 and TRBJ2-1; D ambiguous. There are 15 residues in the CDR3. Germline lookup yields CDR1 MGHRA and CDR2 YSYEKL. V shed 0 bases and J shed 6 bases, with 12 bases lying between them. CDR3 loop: CASSQDGQSRNEQFF. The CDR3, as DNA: TGCGCCAGCAGCCAAGATGGGCAGTCACGCAATGAGCAGTTCTTC.

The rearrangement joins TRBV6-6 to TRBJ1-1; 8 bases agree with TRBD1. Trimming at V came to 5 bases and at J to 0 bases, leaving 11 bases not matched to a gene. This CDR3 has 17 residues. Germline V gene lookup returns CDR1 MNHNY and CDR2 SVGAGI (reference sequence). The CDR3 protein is CASSRPPNRGVNTEAFF. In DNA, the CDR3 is TGTGCCAGCAGTCGACCGCCCAACAGGGGGGTGAACACTGAAGCTTTCTTT.

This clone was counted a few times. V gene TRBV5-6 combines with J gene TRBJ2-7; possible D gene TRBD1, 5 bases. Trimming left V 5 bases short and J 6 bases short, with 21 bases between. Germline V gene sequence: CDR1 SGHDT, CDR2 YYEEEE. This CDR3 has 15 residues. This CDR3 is CASRLGASPLSEQYV. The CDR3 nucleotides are TGTGCCAGCAGGCTTGGGGCTAGTCCGCTTTCCGAGCAGTACGTC.

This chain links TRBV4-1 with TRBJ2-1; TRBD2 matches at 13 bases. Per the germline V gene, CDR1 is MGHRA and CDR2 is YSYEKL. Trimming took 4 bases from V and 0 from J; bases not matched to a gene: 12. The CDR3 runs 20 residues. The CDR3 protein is CASSPKRTSGRRNSYNEQFF. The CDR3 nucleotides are TGCGCCAGCAGCCCGAAAAGGACTAGCGGGAGAAGGAACTCCTACAATGAGCAGTTCTTC.

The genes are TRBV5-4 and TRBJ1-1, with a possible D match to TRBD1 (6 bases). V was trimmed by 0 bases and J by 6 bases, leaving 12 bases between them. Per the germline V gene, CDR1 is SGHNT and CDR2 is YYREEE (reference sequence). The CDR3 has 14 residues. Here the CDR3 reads CASSLGQEGPEAFF. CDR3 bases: TGTGCCAGCAGCTTGGGACAGGAAGGACCTGAAGCTTTCTTT.

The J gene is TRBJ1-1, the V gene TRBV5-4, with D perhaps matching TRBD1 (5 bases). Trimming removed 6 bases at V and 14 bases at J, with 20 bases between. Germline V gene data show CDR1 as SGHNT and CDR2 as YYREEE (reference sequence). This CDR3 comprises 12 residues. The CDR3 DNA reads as TGTGCCAGCACTAACCCAGGGTCGCCCGGGTTCTTT. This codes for CASTNPGSPGFF. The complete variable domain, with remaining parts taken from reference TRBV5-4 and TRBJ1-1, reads ETGVTQSPTHLIKTRGQQVTLRCSSQSGHNTVSWYQQALGQGPQFIFQYYREEENGRGNFPPRFSGLQFPNYSSELNVNALELDDSALYLCASTNPGSPGFFGQGTRLTVV.

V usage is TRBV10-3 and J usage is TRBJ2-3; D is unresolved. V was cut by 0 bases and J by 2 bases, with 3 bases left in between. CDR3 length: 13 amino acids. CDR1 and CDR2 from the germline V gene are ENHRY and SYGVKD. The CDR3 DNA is TGTGCCATCAGTGAGTCTAACACAGATACGCAGTATTTT. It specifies CAISESNTDTQYF.

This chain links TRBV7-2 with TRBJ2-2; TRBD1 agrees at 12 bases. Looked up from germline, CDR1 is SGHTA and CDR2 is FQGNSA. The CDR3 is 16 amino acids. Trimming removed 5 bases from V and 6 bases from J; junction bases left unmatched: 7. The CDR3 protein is CASSLRDRGPSGELFF. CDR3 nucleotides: TGTGCCAGCAGCCTCCGGGACAGGGGGCCTTCCGGGGAGCTGTTTTTT.

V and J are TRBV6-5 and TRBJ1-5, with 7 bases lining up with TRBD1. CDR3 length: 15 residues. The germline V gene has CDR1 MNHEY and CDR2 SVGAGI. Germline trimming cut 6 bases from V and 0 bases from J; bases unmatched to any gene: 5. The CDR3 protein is CASRATGNSNQPQHF. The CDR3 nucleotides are TGTGCCAGCAGAGCGACAGGGAATAGCAATCAGCCCCAGCATTTT.

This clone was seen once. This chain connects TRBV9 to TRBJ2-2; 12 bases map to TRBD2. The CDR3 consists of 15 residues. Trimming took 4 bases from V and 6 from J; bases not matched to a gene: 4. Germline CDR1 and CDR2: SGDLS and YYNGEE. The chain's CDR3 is CASSPRTSGAGELFF. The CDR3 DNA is TGTGCCAGCAGCCCCCGGACTAGCGGGGCCGGGGAGCTGTTTTTT.

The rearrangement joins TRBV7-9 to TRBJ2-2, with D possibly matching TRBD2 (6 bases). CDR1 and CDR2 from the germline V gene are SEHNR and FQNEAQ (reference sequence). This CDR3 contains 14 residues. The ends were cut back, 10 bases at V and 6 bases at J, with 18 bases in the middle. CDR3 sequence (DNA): TGTGCCACACATCGGGGGTTCGGGTCCGGGGAGCTGTTTTTT. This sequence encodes CATHRGFGSGELFF.

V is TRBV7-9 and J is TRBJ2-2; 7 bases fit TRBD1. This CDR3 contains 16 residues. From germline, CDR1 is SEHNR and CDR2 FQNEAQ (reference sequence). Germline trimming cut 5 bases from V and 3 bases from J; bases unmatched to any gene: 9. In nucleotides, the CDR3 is TGTGCCAGCAGCCGACCAACAGGGGTCCACACCGGGGAGCTGTTTTTT. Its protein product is CASSRPTGVHTGELFF.

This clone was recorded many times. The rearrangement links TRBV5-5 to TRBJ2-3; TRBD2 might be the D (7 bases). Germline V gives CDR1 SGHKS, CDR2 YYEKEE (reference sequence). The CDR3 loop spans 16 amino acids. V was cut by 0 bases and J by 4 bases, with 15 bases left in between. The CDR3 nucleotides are TGTGCCAGCAGCTTGGAGGAGGGGGGGCCTTCAGATACGCAGTATTTT. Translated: CASSLEEGGPSDTQYF.

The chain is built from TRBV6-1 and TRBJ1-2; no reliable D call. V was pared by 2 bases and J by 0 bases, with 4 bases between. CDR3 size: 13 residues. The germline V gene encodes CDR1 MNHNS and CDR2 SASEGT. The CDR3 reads CASSEQTNYGYTF. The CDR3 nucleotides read TGTGCCAGCAGTGAACAAACTAACTATGGCTACACCTTC.